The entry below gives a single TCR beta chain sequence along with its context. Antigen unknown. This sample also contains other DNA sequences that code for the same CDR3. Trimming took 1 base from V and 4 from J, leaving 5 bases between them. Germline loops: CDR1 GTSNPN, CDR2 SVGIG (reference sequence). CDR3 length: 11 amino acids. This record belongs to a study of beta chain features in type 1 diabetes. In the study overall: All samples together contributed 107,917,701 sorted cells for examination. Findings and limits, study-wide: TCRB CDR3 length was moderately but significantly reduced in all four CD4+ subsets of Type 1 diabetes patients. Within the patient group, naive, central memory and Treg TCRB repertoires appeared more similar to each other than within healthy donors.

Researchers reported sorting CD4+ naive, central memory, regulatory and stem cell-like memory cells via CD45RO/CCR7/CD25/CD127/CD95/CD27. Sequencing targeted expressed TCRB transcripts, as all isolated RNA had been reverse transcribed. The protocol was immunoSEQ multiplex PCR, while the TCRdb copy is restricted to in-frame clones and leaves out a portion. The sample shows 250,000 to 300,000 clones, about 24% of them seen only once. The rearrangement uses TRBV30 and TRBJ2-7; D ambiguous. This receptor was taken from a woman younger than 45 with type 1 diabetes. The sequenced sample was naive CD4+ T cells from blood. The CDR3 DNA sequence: TGTGCCTGGAGTGGGGCATACGAGCAGTACTTC. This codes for CAWSGAYEQYF.